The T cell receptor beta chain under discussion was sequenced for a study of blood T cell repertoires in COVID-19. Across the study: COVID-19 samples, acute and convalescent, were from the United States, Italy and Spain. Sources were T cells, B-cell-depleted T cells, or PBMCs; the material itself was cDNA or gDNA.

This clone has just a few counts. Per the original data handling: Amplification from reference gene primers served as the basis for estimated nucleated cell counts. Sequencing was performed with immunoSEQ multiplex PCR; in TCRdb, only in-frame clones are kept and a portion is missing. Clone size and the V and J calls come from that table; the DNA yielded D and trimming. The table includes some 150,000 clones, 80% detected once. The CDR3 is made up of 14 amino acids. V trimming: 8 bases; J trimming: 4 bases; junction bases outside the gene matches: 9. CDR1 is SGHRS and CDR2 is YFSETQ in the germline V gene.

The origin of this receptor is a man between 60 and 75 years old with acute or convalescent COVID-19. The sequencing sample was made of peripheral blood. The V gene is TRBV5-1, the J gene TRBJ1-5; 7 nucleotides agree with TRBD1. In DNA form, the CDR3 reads TGCGCCAGGAAGAGGGGACAGACAAATCAGCCCCAGCATTTT. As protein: CARKRGQTNQPQHF.